The rows below give T cell receptor beta chains drawn from one sample of a study of shared T cell receptors in the human thymus. Sequenced by immunoSEQ multiplex PCR; TCRdb stores in-frame clones only, minus some. The sample comprises roughly 700,000 clones, roughly 88% of which are singletons, and 0.0085% to 0.012% rests with the top ten. The data were also submitted as part of a second study, on human thymus T cells.

The sample was thymocytes. The receptors were sampled from a boy under two years old with a congenital heart defect. Each CDR3 is given without its conserved first and last residue. Each record gives: J gene, V gene, CDR3 protein.

>TRBJ2-6|TRBV13
ASSARGYRSRAAGANVLT
>TRBJ2-7|TRBV10-3
AISGRTSGSYEQY
>TRBJ2-4|TRBV6-1
ATLAVAKNIQY
>TRBJ2-1|TRBV15
ATSGLPGLAYNEQF
>TRBJ2-2|TRBV4-3
ASSQDKLEGGRNTGELF
>TRBJ2-3|TRBV5-5
ASSPGTGSYVDTQY
>TRBJ2-5|TRBV9
ASSPPRDQETQY
>TRBJ2-7|TRBV28
ASSLQGRGYEQY
>TRBJ2-6|TRBV10-1
ASSESGTQTSDSGANVLT
>TRBJ1-1|TRBV7-9
ASSPEAF
>TRBJ2-7|TRBV28
ASSPTGTGAYEQY
>TRBJ2-2|TRBV5-4
ASSAPSGRVTGELF
>TRBJ1-4|TRBV27
ASSLEQGSATNEKLF